One and the same sample provided the 28 T cell receptor beta chains below, sequenced in a study of somatic mutations in cytotoxic T cells in rheumatoid arthritis. Assay used: immunoSEQ multiplex PCR; TCRdb lists only in-frame clones, some missing. The table includes approximately 5,000 clones, around 78% detected once. The sample comprised CD8+ T cells sorted from blood. The source of these receptors is a man between 65 and 79 years old with rheumatoid arthritis.

V and J are TRBV30 and TRBJ2-1, with TRBD2 matching over 10 bases. V shed 4 bases, J shed 4 bases, and the junction held 4 bases outside the gene matches. The length of the CDR3 is 14 residues. CDR1 and CDR2 (germline): GTSNPN, SVGIG (reference sequence). The chain's CDR3 is CAWINSGRYNEQFF. The CDR3 DNA reads TGTGCCTGGATAAATAGCGGGAGGTACAATGAGCAGTTCTTC.

The genes are TRBV27 and TRBJ2-7; tentatively, D is TRBD2 (5 bases). The CDR3 length is 12 residues. Germline CDR1 is MNHEY and CDR2 is SMNVEV (reference sequence). Trimming removed 4 bases from V and 3 bases from J, with 7 bases in between. CDR3: CASSSGSYEQYF. The CDR3, as DNA: TGTGCCAGCAGTTCGGGGAGCTACGAGCAGTACTTC.

The CDR3 is CASSQDGSGGPDTQYF. CDR3 DNA sequence: TGTGCCAGCAGCCAAGATGGGAGCGGGGGGCCAGATACGCAGTATTTT. The chain has TRBV4-2 and TRBJ2-3; 9 bases match TRBD2. Germline values: CDR1 LGHNA, CDR2 YNFKEQ. V gave up 0 bases and J gave up 4 bases; unmatched junction bases: 5. The length of the CDR3 is 16 residues.

The J gene is TRBJ2-5, the V gene TRBV30, with D perhaps TRBD2 (6 bases). The J call may be faulty, since TRBJ2-7 better matches the DNA end. The length of the CDR3 is 14 residues. Germline V gives CDR1 GTSNPN, CDR2 SVGIG (reference sequence). This CDR3 reads CAWSRRGDPYEQYF. In DNA form, the CDR3 reads TGTGCCTGGAGTAGGAGGGGCGACCCCTACGAGCAGTACTTC.

The chain is built from TRBV9 and TRBJ2-2; maybe TRBD1 (5 bases). The CDR3 extends over 16 amino acids. Trimming took 4 bases from V and 1 from J, leaving 14 bases between them. CDR1 is SGDLS, CDR2 YYNGEE, per germline. DNA of the CDR3: TGTGCCAGCAGCTCCCGGACACCTCAGAACACCGGGGAGCTGTTTTTT. Amino acids: CASSSRTPQNTGELFF.

This chain joins TRBV5-4 and TRBJ2-5; 8 nucleotides align to TRBD2. Germline loops: CDR1 SGHNT, CDR2 YYREEE (reference sequence). The V segment lost 5 bases and the J segment 3 bases; nucleotides outside the gene matches: 12. The CDR3 consists of 16 residues. The CDR3, as DNA: TGTGCCAGCAGTTCGGGACTAGTTGGGAACAAAGAGACCCAGTACTTC. Amino acids: CASSSGLVGNKETQYF. Supplemented by reference TRBV5-4 and TRBJ2-5, the full variable domain reads ETGVTQSPTHLIKTRGQQVTLRCSSQSGHNTVSWYQQALGQGPQFIFQYYREEENGRGNFPPRFSGLQFPNYSSELNVNALELDDSALYLCASSSGLVGNKETQYFGPGTRLLVL.

By sample share, this clone is medium-sized. The J gene is TRBJ2-1, the V gene TRBV19, with 9 bases fitting TRBD2. Germline CDR1 LNHDA, CDR2 SQIVND (reference sequence). The V and J ends lost 2 bases and 6 bases, in that order; junction bases with no gene match: 5. CDR3 length: 15 amino acids. The CDR3 loop is CASSISSGAFNEQFF. The CDR3 bases are TGTGCCAGTAGTATATCTAGCGGGGCGTTCAATGAGCAGTTCTTC.

The V gene is TRBV27, the J gene TRBJ1-4, with 9 nucleotides matching TRBD1. Germline trimming cut 5 bases from V and 13 bases from J; bases unmatched to any gene: 17. The CDR3 runs 16 residues. Germline assignment: CDR1 MNHEY and CDR2 SMNVEV (reference sequence). The CDR3 DNA follows: TGTGCCAGCAGTCTCTCCGGGACAGGGTCCGTAATTGGACTGTTTTTT. Translating gives CASSLSGTGSVIGLFF. The whole variable domain, remainder taken from reference TRBV27 and TRBJ1-4, is EAQVTQNPRYLITVTGKKLTVTCSQNMNHEYMSWYRQDPGLGLRQIYYSMNVEVTDKGDVPEGYKVSRKEKRNFPLILESPSPNQTSLYFCASSLSGTGSVIGLFFGSGTQLSVL.

This clone came up a few times. The rearrangement links TRBV28 to TRBJ2-7; D is possibly TRBD2 (5 bases). CDR1 and CDR2 (germline): MDHEN, SYDVKM. CDR3 length: 14 residues. The V end was cut by 8 bases, the J end by 2 bases, with 16 bases between. The CDR3 region has the DNA TGTGCCAGCCGGTTGGAGGACGGACCCTACGAGCAGTACTTC. As protein: CASRLEDGPYEQYF.

The chain recombines TRBV15 with TRBJ2-1, with TRBD1 matching over 10 bases. CDR3 size: 16 residues. V shed 8 bases, J shed 2 bases, and the junction held 9 bases outside the gene matches. The germline V gene encodes CDR1 LNHNV and CDR2 YYDKDF (reference sequence). CDR3: CATQTGQGNPYNEQFF. As DNA, the CDR3 is TGTGCCACCCAAACGGGACAGGGGAATCCCTACAATGAGCAGTTCTTC. Looking up the rest from reference TRBV15 and TRBJ2-1 gives the full variable domain: DAMVIQNPRYQVTQFGKPVTLSCSQTLNHNVMYWYQQKSSQAPKLLFHYYDKDFNNEADTPDNFQSRRPNTSFCFLDIRSPGLGDTAMYLCATQTGQGNPYNEQFFGPGTRLTVL.

V usage is TRBV18 and J usage is TRBJ2-5; 7 bases line up with TRBD1. This CDR3 comprises 15 residues. The germline V gene has CDR1 KGHSH and CDR2 LQKENI. Losses at the gene ends were 4 bases for V and 1 base for J; bases not matched to a gene: 6. CDR3 DNA sequence: TGTGCCAGCTCACTGGCCTGGGACAGCCAAGAGACCCAGTACTTC. Translation: CASSLAWDSQETQYF.

By frequency in the sample, this clone is medium-sized. This chain joins TRBV6-5 and TRBJ1-2; 7 bases are a match to TRBD1. Per germline, CDR1 MNHEY and CDR2 SVGAGI. J was trimmed by 2 bases and V by 0 bases; bases with no gene match: 3. This CDR3 is built from 15 residues. CDR3 DNA sequence: TGTGCCAGCAGTTACTCGGAGACAGGGAACTATGGCTACACCTTC. Protein: CASSYSETGNYGYTF.

The chain recombines TRBV13 with TRBJ1-2; the D gene is possibly TRBD1 (5 bases). V was pared by 4 bases and J by 6 bases, with 9 bases between. The CDR3 spans 12 residues. Germline V gene sequence: CDR1 PRHDT, CDR2 FYEKMQ (reference sequence). CDR3 in amino acids: CASSSSGDGYTF. DNA of the CDR3: TGTGCCAGCAGCTCCTCGGGGGATGGCTACACCTTC.

This clone is labeled medium-sized. The V gene is TRBV4-2, the J gene TRBJ1-3; a weak D match, TRBD1 (6 bases). CDR3 length: 17 amino acids. CDR1 and CDR2 from the germline V gene are LGHNA and YNFKEQ. The V gene lost 0 bases and the J gene lost 1 base, with 13 bases spanning the gap. Written as DNA, the CDR3 is TGTGCCAGCAGCCAAGATACGGACAGCAGTTCTGGAAACACCATATATTTT. Translation: CASSQDTDSSSGNTIYF.

The chain carries TRBV7-3 and TRBJ2-1; 13 bases map to TRBD2. From germline, CDR1 is SGHTA and CDR2 FQGTGA. CDR3 length equals 17 residues. The J segment lost 8 bases and the V segment lost 2 bases, leaving 9 bases of the junction unmatched. The CDR3 here is CASSLGTSGTPPHEQFF. CDR3 coding DNA: TGTGCCAGCAGCTTAGGGACTAGCGGGACCCCCCCCCATGAGCAGTTCTTC.

By share, this clone ranks as large. The V and J genes are TRBV2 and TRBJ2-7; D is unresolved. Germline V CDR1 and CDR2: SNHLY, FYNNEI. The CDR3 covers 15 residues. V was clipped by 2 bases and J by 0 bases, with 11 bases between them. The CDR3 loop is CASSELWPNSYEQYF. Here the CDR3 DNA reads TGTGCCAGCAGTGAACTTTGGCCGAACTCCTACGAGCAGTACTTC. Drawing the rest from reference TRBV2 and TRBJ2-7, the complete variable domain is EPEVTQTPSHQVTQMGQEVILRCVPISNHLYFYWYRQILGQKVEFLVSFYNNEISEKSEIFDDQFSVERPDGSNFTLKIRSTKLEDSAMYFCASSELWPNSYEQYFGPGTRLTVT.

CDR3 sequence: CASRSEGALGYGYTF. The CDR3 nucleotides are TGTGCCAGCAGATCCGAGGGGGCGCTTGGCTATGGCTACACCTTC. The chain is built from TRBV2 and TRBJ1-2; 7 positions agree with TRBD1. Germline values: CDR1 SNHLY, CDR2 FYNNEI. The CDR3 has 15 amino acids. Unmatched junction bases numbered 11, after V lost 6 bases and J lost 4 bases. Combining the CDR3 with reference TRBV2 and TRBJ1-2 gives the whole variable domain EPEVTQTPSHQVTQMGQEVILRCVPISNHLYFYWYRQILGQKVEFLVSFYNNEISEKSEIFDDQFSVERPDGSNFTLKIRSTKLEDSAMYFCASRSEGALGYGYTFGSGTRLTVV.

The count of this clone is one. The chain employs TRBV11-2 and TRBJ2-1; D possibly corresponds to TRBD2 (5 bases). This CDR3 has 15 residues. Germline lookup yields CDR1 SGHAT and CDR2 FQNNGV. Trimming left V 5 bases short and J 6 bases short, with 17 bases between. In DNA, the CDR3 is TGTGCCAGCAGCCAAGGGATAGCTGCGGGCAATGAGCAGTTCTTC. It encodes CASSQGIAAGNEQFF.

V is TRBV7-9 and J is TRBJ2-1; 10 nucleotides line up with TRBD2. Germline V gives CDR1 SEHNR, CDR2 FQNEAQ (reference sequence). The V segment lost 1 base and the J segment 5 bases; nucleotides outside the gene matches: 5. There are 16 residues in the CDR3. The CDR3 DNA reads as TGTGCCAGCAGCTTAGGAGCGGGAGGGATTGACAATGAGCAGTTCTTC. It specifies CASSLGAGGIDNEQFF.

The chain links TRBV9 to TRBJ2-5, with 12 bases matching TRBD2. Losses at the gene ends were 2 bases for V and 6 bases for J; bases not matched to a gene: 11. CDR1 and CDR2 from the germline V gene are SGDLS and YYNGEE. This CDR3 contains 17 residues. The chain's CDR3 is CASSVRSGTSGLQTQYF. CDR3 nucleotides: TGTGCCAGCAGCGTTCGGTCCGGGACTAGCGGGCTGCAGACCCAGTACTTC.

This clone was picked up one time. The rearrangement links TRBV2 to TRBJ1-5; TRBD1 matches 7 bases. CDR1 and CDR2 from the germline V gene are SNHLY and FYNNEI. The CDR3 contains 15 residues. The junction had 7 bases not matched to a gene; V was cut back by 8 bases and J by 0 bases. Here the CDR3 DNA reads TGTGCCAGCGTGGCAAGGACAGGTAGCAATCAGCCCCAGCATTTT. Amino acid sequence: CASVARTGSNQPQHF. The entire variable domain, with the rest obtained from reference TRBV2 and TRBJ1-5, is as follows: EPEVTQTPSHQVTQMGQEVILRCVPISNHLYFYWYRQILGQKVEFLVSFYNNEISEKSEIFDDQFSVERPDGSNFTLKIRSTKLEDSAMYFCASVARTGSNQPQHFGDGTRLSIL.

V gene TRBV2 combines with J gene TRBJ1-5, with D unclear. Germline-derived CDR1 and CDR2 are SNHLY and FYNNEI. The CDR3 totals 13 residues. Trimming cost V 5 bases and J 0 bases, with 5 bases left between them. CDR3 protein: CASSQYSNQPQHF. DNA for the CDR3: TGTGCCAGCAGTCAGTATAGCAATCAGCCCCAGCATTTT. Drawing the rest from reference TRBV2 and TRBJ1-5, the complete variable domain is EPEVTQTPSHQVTQMGQEVILRCVPISNHLYFYWYRQILGQKVEFLVSFYNNEISEKSEIFDDQFSVERPDGSNFTLKIRSTKLEDSAMYFCASSQYSNQPQHFGDGTRLSIL.

J is TRBJ2-7 and V is TRBV29-1, with 7 positions matching TRBD1. V was pared by 0 bases and J by 0 bases, with 5 bases of the junction left unmatched. The CDR3 spans 15 residues. Germline CDR1 is SQVTM and CDR2 is ANQGSEA. The CDR3 bases are TGCAGCGTTGAAGATTCCAGGACAGGCTCCTACGAGCAGTACTTC. It specifies CSVEDSRTGSYEQYF.

This chain uses TRBV5-1 with TRBJ1-2; no reliable D call. Trimming stripped 4 bases from V and 3 bases from J, with 10 bases between. Germline values: CDR1 SGHRS, CDR2 YFSETQ. The CDR3 runs 13 residues. CDR3 coding DNA: TGCGCCAGCAGCGGACTTACGGACTATGGCTACACCTTC. As protein: CASSGLTDYGYTF.

The V gene is TRBV23-1, the J gene TRBJ2-1; D gene uncertain. TRBV23-1 is sorted into the ORF group, with uncertain function. The length of the CDR3 is 12 residues. Trimming removed 0 bases at V and 9 bases at J, with 6 bases between. CDR3 amino acids: CASSQSRVEQFF. In DNA, the CDR3 is TGCGCCAGCAGTCAATCCCGGGTTGAGCAGTTCTTC.

This chain connects TRBV9 to TRBJ2-3; 9 positions agree with TRBD2. CDR3 size: 16 residues. V gave up 2 bases and J gave up 2 bases; unmatched junction bases: 6. Germline V lookup: CDR1 SGDLS, CDR2 YYNGEE. The DNA of the CDR3 is TGTGCCAGCAGCGTCCAAGGACTAGCGTCCACAGATACGCAGTATTTT. It specifies CASSVQGLASTDTQYF.

The chain employs TRBV5-5 and TRBJ2-5, with 8 bases aligning to TRBD2. Unmatched junction bases numbered 7, after V lost 5 bases and J lost 4 bases. The CDR3 loop spans 14 amino acids. Germline V gives CDR1 SGHKS, CDR2 YYEKEE (reference sequence). CDR3 bases: TGTGCCAGCAGAGCGGGAGCCGGGTCAGAGACCCAGTACTTC. Its protein product is CASRAGAGSETQYF. The complete variable domain, with remaining parts taken from reference TRBV5-5 and TRBJ2-5, reads DAGVTQSPTHLIKTRGQQVTLRCSPISGHKSVSWYQQVLGQGPQFIFQYYEKEERGRGNFPDRFSARQFPNYSSELNVNALLLGDSALYLCASRAGAGSETQYFGPGTRLLVL.

About this clone itself: In the same sample, other DNA sequences code for this CDR3. This chain uses TRBV7-6 with TRBJ2-7; TRBD2 might be the D (6 bases). Germline V gene sequence: CDR1 SGHVS, CDR2 FNYEAQ. CDR3 length: 18 amino acids. The V end was cut by 5 bases, the J end by 0 bases, with 23 bases between. DNA for the CDR3: TGTGCCAGCAGCGTCACGGGACTGGCGGGGATACACTCCTACGAGCAGTACTTC. It specifies CASSVTGLAGIHSYEQYF.